A single sample gave rise to the 20 T cell receptor beta chains below, sequenced in a study of OX40 agonist ivuxolimab in advanced cancers. Receptor amplification or capture employed the immunoSEQ multiplex PCR assay. TCRdb holds this immuneACCESS table with in-frame rearrangements only. Some clones are missing; in checked studies, unresolved V genes explain under half, and the rest has no known cause. Within this sample are tens of thousands of clones, with around 90% of them counted one time only. The top ten clones comprise about 10% of the sample. The sample in question was CD4+ or CD8+ T cells sorted from blood, obtained in a trial of the OX40 agonist ivuxolimab. The receptors were gathered from an adult with an advanced solid tumor such as melanoma, head and neck, liver or kidney cancer.

The rearrangement links TRBV27 to TRBJ2-5, with TRBD1 identical over 9 bases. The CDR3 totals 16 residues. The J segment lost 5 bases and the V segment lost 2 bases, leaving 9 bases of the junction unmatched. Per the germline V gene, CDR1 is MNHEY and CDR2 is SMNVEV (reference sequence). CDR3 amino acids: CASSLGPGQGLETQYF. The DNA for the CDR3 is TGTGCCAGCAGTTTAGGGCCGGGACAGGGTTTGGAGACCCAGTACTTC.

This clone was detected once. The chain uses TRBV5-1 and TRBJ2-1, with 10 bases identical to TRBD2. V lost 3 bases and J lost 8; bases outside the gene matches: 8. CDR1 is SGHRS, CDR2 YFSETQ, per germline. This CDR3 is 15 amino acids long. CDR3 sequence: CASSSVAGGSDEQFF. CDR3 sequence (DNA): TGCGCCAGCAGCTCTGTAGCGGGAGGTAGCGATGAGCAGTTCTTC.

CDR3 residues: CASSWTDKTYEQYF. The CDR3 DNA follows: TGTGCCAGCAGCTGGACCGATAAAACCTACGAGCAGTACTTC. V and J are TRBV7-9 and TRBJ2-7, with unresolved D. The CDR3 covers 14 residues. Germline values: CDR1 SEHNR, CDR2 FQNEAQ (reference sequence). V shed 4 bases and J shed 2 bases, with 12 bases lying between them.

CDR3 loop: CASSPVRDSPSYEQYF. The CDR3 bases are TGTGCCAGCTCACCTGTCCGGGACAGCCCCTCTTACGAGCAGTACTTC. The chain is built from TRBV18 and TRBJ2-7; 7 nucleotides match TRBD1. This CDR3 is 16 amino acids long. Unmatched junction bases numbered 12, after V lost 3 bases and J lost 4 bases. Germline loops: CDR1 KGHSH, CDR2 LQKENI.

The chain employs TRBV28 and TRBJ2-7; D perhaps matches TRBD1 (6 bases). CDR3 size: 11 residues. V lost 5 bases to trimming and J lost 6 bases, with 8 bases between them. Germline V gene lookup returns CDR1 MDHEN and CDR2 SYDVKM. The CDR3 DNA is TGTGCCAGCAGTCCAGGGGTCGAGCAGTACTTC. This sequence encodes CASSPGVEQYF.

The chain uses TRBV7-9 and TRBJ2-1; TRBD1 matches at 8 bases. The germline gives CDR1 SEHNR, CDR2 FQNEAQ (reference sequence). The V and J ends lost 7 bases and 8 bases, in that order; junction bases with no gene match: 7. The CDR3 contains 13 residues. The CDR3 nucleotides read TGTGCCAGCATTCGGCAGGGGGCATATGAGCAGTTCTTC. Translated, it gives CASIRQGAYEQFF.

The chain links TRBV5-1 to TRBJ1-1, with D unresolved. V lost 2 bases to trimming and J lost 3 bases, with 14 bases between them. The CDR3 length is 15 residues. The germline V gene has CDR1 SGHRS and CDR2 YFSETQ. The DNA for the CDR3 is TGCGCCAGCAGCTTTAGCGGGCAGGTGCACACTGAAGCTTTCTTT. It specifies CASSFSGQVHTEAFF. The full variable domain, its missing parts supplied by reference TRBV5-1 and TRBJ1-1, is KAGVTQTPRYLIKTRGQQVTLSCSPISGHRSVSWYQQTPGQGLQFLFEYFSETQRNKGNFPGRFSGRQFSNSRSEMNVSTLELGDSALYLCASSFSGQVHTEAFFGQGTRLTVV.

The chain carries TRBV6-5 and TRBJ1-2; 9 positions match TRBD1. CDR3 length: 14 residues. Trimming cost V 8 bases and J 1 base; bases outside gene matches: 5. Per germline, CDR1 MNHEY and CDR2 SVGAGI. CDR3 residues: CASYYRGLNYGYTF. In DNA, the CDR3 is TGTGCCAGCTACTACAGGGGGCTTAACTATGGCTACACCTTC.

This chain links TRBV7-9 with TRBJ2-7; D is unresolved. The CDR3 loop spans 10 amino acids. Per germline, CDR1 SEHNR and CDR2 FQNEAQ (reference sequence). Between the trimmed V and J ends, which lost 10 bases and 5 bases, there was a span of 9 bases. DNA of the CDR3: TGTGCCATTCGGAGAGACGAGCAGTACTTC. It specifies CAIRRDEQYF.

The rearrangement joins TRBV6-1 to TRBJ2-1; D gene ambiguous. The V gene's germline CDR1 is MNHNS and CDR2 SASEGT. The ends were cut back, 9 bases at V and 0 bases at J, with 12 bases in the middle. CDR3 length: 14 residues. CDR3 region: CARHGPGSYNEQFF. CDR3 coding DNA: TGTGCCAGACACGGCCCAGGCTCCTACAATGAGCAGTTCTTC.

The chain links TRBV14 to TRBJ2-1, with 10 bases matching TRBD1. The CDR3 has 17 residues. The junction had 10 bases not matched to a gene; V was cut back by 8 bases and J by 0 bases. CDR1 and CDR2 (germline): SGHDN, FVKESK. CDR3 DNA: TGTGCCAGCTGGGGACAGGGGCCAACTGGCTCCTACAATGAGCAGTTCTTC. Translating it yields CASWGQGPTGSYNEQFF.

Here the CDR3 DNA reads TGTGCCAGCAGTTTATGGGGCCCTAACTACGAGCAGTACTTC. Amino acid sequence: CASSLWGPNYEQYF. The J gene is TRBJ2-7, the V gene TRBV27, with a tentative D call TRBD1 (5 bases). V shed 1 base and J shed 3 bases, with 10 bases lying between them. The CDR3 has 14 amino acids. CDR1 and CDR2 from the germline V gene are MNHEY and SMNVEV (reference sequence).

The V call is TRBV6-5, the J call TRBJ1-3; maybe TRBD1 (6 bases). Trimming removed 8 bases at V and 4 bases at J, with 12 bases between. This CDR3 comprises 13 residues. The germline V gene encodes CDR1 MNHEY and CDR2 SVGAGI. CDR3 sequence: CASLQGPGNTIYF. DNA of the CDR3: TGTGCCAGCCTACAGGGACCCGGAAACACCATATATTTT.

A single count supports this clone. The chain has TRBV5-1 and TRBJ2-2; TRBD2 agrees at 8 bases. Germline-derived CDR1 and CDR2 are SGHRS and YFSETQ. The CDR3 loop spans 17 amino acids. J gave up 2 bases and V 4 bases, and 10 bases lay outside the gene matches. Here the CDR3 reads CASSNGLAFPNTGELFF. The CDR3 DNA sequence: TGCGCCAGCAGCAACGGACTAGCTTTTCCAAACACCGGGGAGCTGTTTTTT.

This clone has only one observation. V usage is TRBV29-1 and J usage is TRBJ1-1, with a possible D match to TRBD1 (6 bases). Trimming pared 1 base from V and 6 bases from J, leaving 12 bases between. Germline-derived CDR1 and CDR2 are SQVTM and ANQGSEA. This CDR3 comprises 13 residues. CDR3 protein: CSVEGQGPPEAFF. CDR3 nucleotides: TGCAGCGTTGAAGGGCAGGGGCCCCCTGAAGCTTTCTTT.

The genes are TRBV4-2 and TRBJ2-1; no reliable D call. CDR3 length: 13 residues. The germline V and J ends were trimmed by 0 bases and 4 bases, with 4 bases remaining between them. Looked up from germline, CDR1 is LGHNA and CDR2 is YNFKEQ. The CDR3 loop reads CASSQDEYNEQFF. The CDR3, as DNA: TGTGCCAGCAGCCAAGACGAATACAATGAGCAGTTCTTC.

The chain joins TRBV7-9 to TRBJ2-7, with 10 bases lining up with TRBD2. V lost 1 base and J lost 6; bases outside the gene matches: 9. The CDR3 consists of 16 residues. The germline V gene has CDR1 SEHNR and CDR2 FQNEAQ (reference sequence). The CDR3 nucleotides are TGTGCCAGCAGCTTAGAGATAGCGGGAGGTTTGAGCGAGCAGTACTTC. Translating it yields CASSLEIAGGLSEQYF. Filled out from reference TRBV7-9 and TRBJ2-7, the complete variable domain reads DTGVSQNPRHKITKRGQNVTFRCDPISEHNRLYWYRQTLGQGPEFLTYFQNEAQLEKSRLLSDRFSAERPKGSFSTLEIQRTEQGDSAMYLCASSLEIAGGLSEQYFGPGTRLTVT.

The genes are TRBV4-1 and TRBJ2-7, with 9 bases lining up with TRBD2. Germline V gene lookup returns CDR1 MGHRA and CDR2 YSYEKL. V dropped 4 bases and J dropped 2; count of bases not matched to a gene: 6. The CDR3 has 15 amino acids. The DNA of the CDR3 is TGCGCCAGCAGCCGGACTAGCGAGGCTGCCTACGAGCAGTACTTC. This gives the protein CASSRTSEAAYEQYF.

This chain joins TRBV15 and TRBJ1-5, with 8 bases fitting TRBD1. The CDR3 is 14 residues long. Germline trimming cut 8 bases from V and 3 bases from J; bases unmatched to any gene: 6. CDR1 and CDR2 from the germline V gene are LNHNV and YYDKDF (reference sequence). In DNA form, the CDR3 reads TGTGCCACCTCCACAGGGGGTTCCAATCAGCCCCAGCATTTT. Translated, it gives CATSTGGSNQPQHF.

This rearrangement joins TRBV7-6 to TRBJ2-7; a possible D gene is TRBD2 (6 bases). Germline CDR1 and CDR2: SGHVS and FNYEAQ. The CDR3 is 13 amino acids. V gave up 5 bases and J gave up 3 bases, with 11 bases separating them. The CDR3 DNA sequence: TGTGCCAGCAGCGGACGGGGGTTCTACGAGCAGTACTTC. Translating gives CASSGRGFYEQYF.